Listed below are T cell receptor beta chains from one sample, sequenced in a study of metastatic and nonmetastatic thyroid tumors. TCRdb reassembled clones from the PCR reads with MiXCR. The data contain roughly 35,000 clones, under 40% of them singletons. Material: tumor tissue. The receptor set was obtained from a female donor with papillary thyroid cancer or a benign thyroid nodule (not recorded which). Some clones in this sample may be carry-over from other donors' samples. CDR3s include the opening cysteine and the closing phenylalanine or tryptophan. The order of the fields is J gene, D gene, V gene, CDR3 protein. A D gene is named only where the DNA matches it firmly.

j_gene: TRBJ1-1; d_gene: NA; v_gene: TRBV6-1; CDR3aa: CASSEFGVTEAFF
j_gene: TRBJ2-2; d_gene: NA; v_gene: TRBV19; CDR3aa: CASSRQTNTGELFF
j_gene: TRBJ1-1; d_gene: TRBD1; v_gene: TRBV7-9; CDR3aa: CASSNLGQGAAEAFF
j_gene: TRBJ1-2; d_gene: NA; v_gene: TRBV10-2; CDR3aa: CASSGSDKANYGYTF
j_gene: TRBJ2-1; d_gene: TRBD1; v_gene: TRBV6-2/TRBV6-3; CDR3aa: CASSPTLYPGTGISNEQFF
j_gene: TRBJ1-6; d_gene: NA; v_gene: TRBV30; CDR3aa: CAWGRGESPLHF
j_gene: TRBJ1-2; d_gene: TRBD1; v_gene: TRBV12-3/TRBV12-4; CDR3aa: CASLRDRANYGYTF
j_gene: TRBJ2-5; d_gene: NA; v_gene: TRBV6-1; CDR3aa: CASSRRRETQYF
j_gene: TRBJ1-2; d_gene: TRBD1; v_gene: TRBV19; CDR3aa: CASSKGGLGYTF
j_gene: TRBJ2-1; d_gene: NA; v_gene: TRBV12-3/TRBV12-4; CDR3aa: CASSQGTGNEQFF
j_gene: TRBJ1-2; d_gene: TRBD1; v_gene: TRBV12-3/TRBV12-4; CDR3aa: CASSFYRGNGYTF
j_gene: TRBJ2-7; d_gene: NA; v_gene: TRBV6-1; CDR3aa: CASSRGTDAYEQYF
j_gene: TRBJ2-7; d_gene: TRBD2; v_gene: TRBV30; CDR3aa: CAWNSGRVPEQYF
j_gene: TRBJ1-1; d_gene: NA; v_gene: TRBV2; CDR3aa: CASSEVNWGTEAFF
j_gene: TRBJ1-2; d_gene: NA; v_gene: TRBV28; CDR3aa: CASSLLGNGRDGYTF
j_gene: TRBJ1-1; d_gene: NA; v_gene: TRBV20-1; CDR3aa: CSASPTDTEAFF
j_gene: TRBJ2-1; d_gene: TRBD1; v_gene: TRBV6-1; CDR3aa: CASRKGQGSEQFF
j_gene: TRBJ2-7; d_gene: TRBD1; v_gene: TRBV6-1; CDR3aa: CASRTTPWTGEDEQYF
j_gene: TRBJ2-2; d_gene: TRBD2; v_gene: TRBV19; CDR3aa: CASSIDAAGGGTGELFF
j_gene: TRBJ2-7; d_gene: NA; v_gene: TRBV6-1; CDR3aa: CASCTAYEQYF
j_gene: TRBJ2-7; d_gene: NA; v_gene: TRBV6-1; CDR3aa: CASSLTWEYEQYF
j_gene: TRBJ1-1; d_gene: TRBD1; v_gene: TRBV28; CDR3aa: CASSTPGQGTNTEAFF
j_gene: TRBJ1-2; d_gene: NA; v_gene: TRBV6-1; CDR3aa: CASSNVQGFNYGYTF
j_gene: TRBJ2-2; d_gene: NA; v_gene: TRBV5-1; CDR3aa: CASRSGTTNTGELFF
j_gene: TRBJ1-1; d_gene: NA; v_gene: TRBV6-2/TRBV6-3; CDR3aa: CASSYTRNTEAFF
j_gene: TRBJ1-1; d_gene: TRBD1; v_gene: TRBV20-1; CDR3aa: CRGRQGGADTEAFF
j_gene: TRBJ2-1; d_gene: NA; v_gene: TRBV11-3; CDR3aa: CASSLGGYNEQFF
j_gene: TRBJ2-7; d_gene: TRBD1; v_gene: TRBV5-1; CDR3aa: CASSLEQGNYEQYF
j_gene: TRBJ2-1; d_gene: NA; v_gene: TRBV19; CDR3aa: CATGREGANEQFF
j_gene: TRBJ2-3; d_gene: NA; v_gene: TRBV7-2; CDR3aa: CASSLGLGDTQYF
j_gene: TRBJ2-1; d_gene: TRBD2; v_gene: TRBV27; CDR3aa: CASETSGQSSYNEQFF
j_gene: TRBJ1-2; d_gene: TRBD1; v_gene: TRBV2; CDR3aa: CASSRDSYGYTF
j_gene: TRBJ2-1; d_gene: NA; v_gene: TRBV6-6; CDR3aa: CASSYSSYNEQFF
j_gene: TRBJ2-7; d_gene: TRBD1; v_gene: TRBV20-1; CDR3aa: CSARGPGQGGDEQYF
j_gene: TRBJ2-1; d_gene: NA; v_gene: TRBV14; CDR3aa: CASSDMGGVSYNEQFF
j_gene: TRBJ2-7; d_gene: TRBD1; v_gene: TRBV6-1; CDR3aa: CASRTGTGLSYEQYF
j_gene: TRBJ2-7; d_gene: NA; v_gene: TRBV10-2; CDR3aa: CASSDLASYYEQYF
j_gene: TRBJ2-7; d_gene: NA; v_gene: TRBV19; CDR3aa: CASSGKAYEQYF
j_gene: TRBJ1-5; d_gene: NA; v_gene: TRBV6-1; CDR3aa: CASRSPYDGNQPQHF
j_gene: TRBJ1-3; d_gene: NA; v_gene: TRBV7-8; CDR3aa: CASSLAPALGTIYF
j_gene: TRBJ2-1; d_gene: NA; v_gene: TRBV7-2; CDR3aa: CASSLVPQGHYNEQFF
j_gene: TRBJ2-7; d_gene: TRBD2; v_gene: TRBV2; CDR3aa: CATSGLAGAYEQYF
j_gene: TRBJ1-2; d_gene: NA; v_gene: TRBV5-1; CDR3aa: CASSADLRNGGYTF
j_gene: TRBJ2-7; d_gene: TRBD1; v_gene: TRBV6-1; CDR3aa: CASISGTVFYEQYF
j_gene: TRBJ1-5; d_gene: TRBD1; v_gene: TRBV7-8; CDR3aa: CASSHAGTANQPQHF
j_gene: TRBJ2-7; d_gene: NA; v_gene: TRBV20-1; CDR3aa: CSAPGAYEQYF
j_gene: TRBJ1-3; d_gene: NA; v_gene: TRBV7-2; CDR3aa: CASSPSGNTIYF
j_gene: TRBJ2-7; d_gene: NA; v_gene: TRBV9; CDR3aa: CASSVATGPGYEQYF
j_gene: TRBJ1-2; d_gene: TRBD1; v_gene: TRBV6-4; CDR3aa: CASSVDRNNYGYTF
j_gene: TRBJ2-5; d_gene: NA; v_gene: TRBV6-5; CDR3aa: CASSDTAETQYF
j_gene: TRBJ1-5; d_gene: NA; v_gene: TRBV15; CDR3aa: CATSRDMTLPQHF
j_gene: TRBJ2-7; d_gene: TRBD2; v_gene: TRBV7-8; CDR3aa: CASSPGTSGSHEQYF
j_gene: TRBJ2-7; d_gene: TRBD2; v_gene: TRBV4-2; CDR3aa: CASSQEPTSGNEQYF
j_gene: TRBJ2-7; d_gene: TRBD1; v_gene: TRBV5-4; CDR3aa: CASSVGRTGGTSYEQYF
j_gene: TRBJ1-6; d_gene: NA; v_gene: TRBV30; CDR3aa: CAWSLVGGPYNSPLHF
j_gene: TRBJ2-6; d_gene: NA; v_gene: TRBV19; CDR3aa: CASSISGLEANVLTF
j_gene: TRBJ2-7; d_gene: TRBD1; v_gene: TRBV6-1; CDR3aa: CASSPLDRDYEQYF
j_gene: TRBJ1-2; d_gene: NA; v_gene: TRBV6-2/TRBV6-3; CDR3aa: CASSYPGHPIYTF
j_gene: TRBJ2-3; d_gene: NA; v_gene: TRBV13; CDR3aa: CASSFPPTDTQYF